This TCR beta chain was identified in a study of cytomegalovirus exposure and HLA in healthy donors. Study-wide context: Researchers found that roughly 77% of 398 genotyped donors fell within the Caucasian-associated ancestry cluster.

The primer mix had 60 Vbeta and 13 Jbeta primers. Measured with immunoSEQ multiplex PCR; TCRdb has only the in-frame clones, and not every one. Altogether around 96,000 clones are present, around 74% being singletons, with the ten largest covering about a tenth. The sample holds a few counts of this clone. The V end lost 7 bases, the J end lost 0 bases, and 15 bases lay between the germline ends. The CDR3 is 16 residues long. Germline loops: CDR1 MNHEY, CDR2 SMNVEV (reference sequence). The sample consisted of PBMCs. This chain links TRBV27 with TRBJ1-4; D is uncertain. The clonotype was recovered from a young man in good health and CMV-seropositive. The CDR3 sequence: CASKLMATATNEKLFF. CDR3 in DNA: TGTGCCAGCAAGTTGATGGCGACTGCAACTAATGAAAAACTGTTTTTT.